The 5 T cell receptor beta chains in this list originate from one sample, sequenced in a study of T cells in Graves' hyperthyroidism and ophthalmopathy. RNA transcripts provided the source from which TCR beta CDR3 regions were amplified. RT-PCR in the first round (using the HTBI primer set) targeted the TCR CDR3. TCRdb called the multiplex PCR reads again in MiXCR, with one record for every CDR3 protein. This table holds about 290,000 distinct CDR3 sequences, 13% found once. Sequenced input: blood. These receptors were taken from a young woman with Graves' hyperthyroidism that later progressed to Graves' ophthalmopathy.

This clonotype was found a few times. The CDR3 coding sequence is TGCGCCAGCAGCCAAGATGAGTCCCTAGCGGACACCGGGGAGCTGTTTTTT. Encoded protein: CASSQDESLADTGELFF. The J gene is TRBJ2-2, the V gene TRBV4-3; the match to TRBD2 covers 7 bases. The CDR3 spans 17 residues. V trimming: 0 bases; J trimming: 3 bases; junction bases outside the gene matches: 7. In germline, CDR1 is LGHNA, CDR2 YSLEER.

This chain joins TRBV20-1 and TRBJ2-3; D unclear. The V and J ends lost 5 bases and 0 bases respectively, with 27 bases between them. CDR1 and CDR2 from the germline V gene are DFQATT and SNEGSKA (reference sequence). The CDR3 has 19 amino acids. Here the CDR3 reads CSAAGSDAQLKRSTDTQYF. For the CDR3, the DNA is TGCAGTGCTGCTGGTTCGGATGCTCAACTAAAACGGAGCACAGATACGCAGTATTTT.

This clonotype was found many times. The rearrangement uses TRBV20-1 and TRBJ2-1; D is ambiguous. CDR3 size: 12 residues. Germline loops: CDR1 DFQATT, CDR2 SNEGSKA (reference sequence). The V gene lost 2 bases and the J gene lost 6 bases, with 8 bases spanning the gap. The CDR3 protein is CSARLGTNEQFF. Here the CDR3 DNA reads TGCAGTGCTAGACTAGGTACCAATGAGCAGTTCTTC.

This clonotype was observed at least ten times. V is TRBV6-1 and J is TRBJ2-3; D could derive from TRBD1 or TRBD2 (5 bases each). The CDR3 runs 13 residues. Germline loops: CDR1 MNHNS, CDR2 SASEGT. Trimming shortened V by 6 bases and J by 0 bases, and 7 bases separated the two germline ends. CDR3 in DNA: TGTGCCAGCAGATGGGACAGCACAGATACGCAGTATTTT. Protein: CASRWDSTDTQYF.

This clonotype was observed at least ten times. The chain recombines TRBV20-1 with TRBJ2-5; no reliable D call. Germline-derived CDR1 and CDR2 are DFQATT and SNEGSKA (reference sequence). CDR3 length: 15 amino acids. Trimming took off 0 bases at V and 4 bases at J, with 15 bases between the two ends. The DNA for the CDR3 is TGCAGTGCTAGAGATTGGCTAGGGAATGGAGAGACCCAGTACTTC. Translation: CSARDWLGNGETQYF.